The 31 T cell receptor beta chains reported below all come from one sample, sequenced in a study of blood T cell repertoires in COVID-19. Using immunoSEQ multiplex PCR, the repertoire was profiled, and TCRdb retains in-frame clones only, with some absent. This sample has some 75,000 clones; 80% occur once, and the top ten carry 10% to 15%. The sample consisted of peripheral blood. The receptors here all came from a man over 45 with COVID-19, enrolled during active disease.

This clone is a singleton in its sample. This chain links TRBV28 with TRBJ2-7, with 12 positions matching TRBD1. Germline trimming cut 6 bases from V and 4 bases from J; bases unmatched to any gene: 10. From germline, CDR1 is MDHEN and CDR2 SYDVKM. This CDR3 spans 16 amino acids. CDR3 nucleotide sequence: TGTGCCAGCAGGTCTCCCGGGACAGGGGGCAATTACGAGCAGTACTTC. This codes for CASRSPGTGGNYEQYF.

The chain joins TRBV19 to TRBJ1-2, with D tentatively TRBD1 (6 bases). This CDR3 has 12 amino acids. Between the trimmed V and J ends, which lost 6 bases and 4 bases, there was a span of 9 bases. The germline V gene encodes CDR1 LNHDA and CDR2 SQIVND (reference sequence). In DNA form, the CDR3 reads TGTGCCAGTAGGCCGACAGGCTATGGCTACACCTTC. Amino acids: CASRPTGYGYTF.

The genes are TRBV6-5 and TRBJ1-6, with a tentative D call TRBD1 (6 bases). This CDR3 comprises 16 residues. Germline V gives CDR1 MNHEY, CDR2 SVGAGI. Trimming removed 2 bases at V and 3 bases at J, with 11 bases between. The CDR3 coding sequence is TGTGCCAGCAGTTACAGGGGGATTGACTATAATTCACCCCTCCACTTT. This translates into CASSYRGIDYNSPLHF.

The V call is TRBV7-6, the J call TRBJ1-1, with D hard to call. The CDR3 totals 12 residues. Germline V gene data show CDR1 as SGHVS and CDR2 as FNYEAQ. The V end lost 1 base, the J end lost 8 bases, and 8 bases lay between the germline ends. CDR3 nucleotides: TGTGCCAGCAGCTTAGTCCCAGGCGAAGCTTTCTTT. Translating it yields CASSLVPGEAFF.

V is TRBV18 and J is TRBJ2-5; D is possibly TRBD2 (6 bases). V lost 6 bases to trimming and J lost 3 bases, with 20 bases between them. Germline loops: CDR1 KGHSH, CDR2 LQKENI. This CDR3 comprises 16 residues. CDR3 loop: CASSALRTIAEETQYF. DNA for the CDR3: TGTGCCAGCTCCGCCCTCCGAACCATAGCGGAAGAGACCCAGTACTTC.

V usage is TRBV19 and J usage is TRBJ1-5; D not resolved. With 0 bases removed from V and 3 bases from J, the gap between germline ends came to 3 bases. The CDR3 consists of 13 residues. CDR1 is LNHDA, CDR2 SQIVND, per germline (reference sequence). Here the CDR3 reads CASSIELNQPQHF. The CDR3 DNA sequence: TGTGCCAGTAGTATAGAACTCAATCAGCCCCAGCATTTT.

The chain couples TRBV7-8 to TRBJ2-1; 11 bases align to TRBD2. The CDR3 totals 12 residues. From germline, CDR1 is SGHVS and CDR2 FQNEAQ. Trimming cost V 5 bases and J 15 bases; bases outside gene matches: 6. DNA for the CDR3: TGTGCCAGCAGCGCGACTAGCGGGAACCTGTTCTTC. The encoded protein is CASSATSGNLFF.

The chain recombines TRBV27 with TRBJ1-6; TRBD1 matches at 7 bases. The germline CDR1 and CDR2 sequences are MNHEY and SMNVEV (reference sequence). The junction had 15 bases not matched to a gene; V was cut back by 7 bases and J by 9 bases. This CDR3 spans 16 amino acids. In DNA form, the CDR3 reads TGTGCCAGCACAAAAACCGGGGACAGTTTTAGTTCACCCCTCCACTTT. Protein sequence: CASTKTGDSFSSPLHF.

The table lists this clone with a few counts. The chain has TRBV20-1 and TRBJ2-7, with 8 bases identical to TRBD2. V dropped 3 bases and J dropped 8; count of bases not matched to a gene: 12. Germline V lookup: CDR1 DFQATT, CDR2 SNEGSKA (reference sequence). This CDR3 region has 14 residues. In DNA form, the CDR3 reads TGCAGTGCTAGTTTTGCTAGCGGGCAGGGGAAGCAGTACTTC. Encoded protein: CSASFASGQGKQYF.

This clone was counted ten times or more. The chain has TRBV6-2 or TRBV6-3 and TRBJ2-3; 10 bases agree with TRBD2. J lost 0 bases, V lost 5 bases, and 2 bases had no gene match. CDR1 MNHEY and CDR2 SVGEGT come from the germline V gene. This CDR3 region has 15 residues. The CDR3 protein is CASSSGRASTDTQYF. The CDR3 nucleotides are TGTGCCAGCAGTAGCGGGAGGGCTAGCACAGATACGCAGTATTTT.

The CDR3: CAWQGNGYTF. For the CDR3, the DNA is TGTGCCTGGCAGGGAAATGGCTACACCTTC. The chain joins TRBV30 to TRBJ1-2, with D perhaps TRBD1 (5 bases). The V gene lost 5 bases and the J gene lost 6 bases, with 7 bases spanning the gap. The CDR3 is made up of 10 amino acids. Per the germline V gene, CDR1 is GTSNPN and CDR2 is SVGIG (reference sequence).

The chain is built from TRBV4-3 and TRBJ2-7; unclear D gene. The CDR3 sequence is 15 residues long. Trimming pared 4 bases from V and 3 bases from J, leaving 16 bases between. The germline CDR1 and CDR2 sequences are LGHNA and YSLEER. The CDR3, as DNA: TGCGCCAGCAGCCCCCGCCTTCAGACACTCTACGAGCAGTACTTC. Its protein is CASSPRLQTLYEQYF.

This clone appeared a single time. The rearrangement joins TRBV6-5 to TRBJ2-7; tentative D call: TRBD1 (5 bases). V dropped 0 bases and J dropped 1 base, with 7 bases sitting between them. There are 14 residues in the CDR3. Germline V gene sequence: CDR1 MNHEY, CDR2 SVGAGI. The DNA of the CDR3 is TGTGCCAGCAGTTACTCGACAGAATCCTACGAGCAGTACTTC. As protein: CASSYSTESYEQYF.

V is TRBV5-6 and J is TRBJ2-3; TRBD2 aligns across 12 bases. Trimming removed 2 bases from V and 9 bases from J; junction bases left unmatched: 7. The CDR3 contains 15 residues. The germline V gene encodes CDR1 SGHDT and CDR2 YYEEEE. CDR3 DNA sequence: TGTGCCAGCAGCTTAAGGAGGACTAGCGGGATGACGCAGTATTTT. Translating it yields CASSLRRTSGMTQYF.

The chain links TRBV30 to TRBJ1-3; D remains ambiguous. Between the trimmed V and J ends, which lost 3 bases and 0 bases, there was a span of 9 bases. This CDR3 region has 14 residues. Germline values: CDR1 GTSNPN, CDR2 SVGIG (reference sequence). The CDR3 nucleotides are TGTGCCTGGAGGGGCCCCTCCTCTGGAAACACCATATATTTT. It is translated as CAWRGPSSGNTIYF.

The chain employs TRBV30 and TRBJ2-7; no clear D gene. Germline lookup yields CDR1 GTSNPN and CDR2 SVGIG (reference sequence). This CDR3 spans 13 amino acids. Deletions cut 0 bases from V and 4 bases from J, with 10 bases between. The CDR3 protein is CAWSVGPGYEQYF. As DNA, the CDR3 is TGTGCCTGGAGTGTAGGCCCCGGGTACGAGCAGTACTTC.

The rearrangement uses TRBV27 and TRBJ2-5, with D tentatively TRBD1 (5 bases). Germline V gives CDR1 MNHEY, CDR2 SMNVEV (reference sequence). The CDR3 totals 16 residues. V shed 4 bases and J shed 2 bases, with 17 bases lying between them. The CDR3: CASSSLQGIGQETQYF. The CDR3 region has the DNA TGTGCCAGCAGTTCCCTTCAGGGAATCGGGCAAGAGACCCAGTACTTC.

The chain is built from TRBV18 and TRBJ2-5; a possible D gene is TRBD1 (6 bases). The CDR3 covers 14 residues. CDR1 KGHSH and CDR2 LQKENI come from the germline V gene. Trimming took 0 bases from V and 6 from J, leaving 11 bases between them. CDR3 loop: CASSPPQGSQTQYF. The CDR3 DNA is TGTGCCAGCTCACCACCACAGGGAAGCCAGACCCAGTACTTC.

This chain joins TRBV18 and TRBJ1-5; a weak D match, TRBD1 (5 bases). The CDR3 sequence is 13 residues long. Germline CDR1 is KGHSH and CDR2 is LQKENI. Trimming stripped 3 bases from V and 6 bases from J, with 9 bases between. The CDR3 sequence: CASSPGLSQPQHF. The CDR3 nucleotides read TGTGCCAGCTCACCGGGACTAAGTCAGCCCCAGCATTTT.

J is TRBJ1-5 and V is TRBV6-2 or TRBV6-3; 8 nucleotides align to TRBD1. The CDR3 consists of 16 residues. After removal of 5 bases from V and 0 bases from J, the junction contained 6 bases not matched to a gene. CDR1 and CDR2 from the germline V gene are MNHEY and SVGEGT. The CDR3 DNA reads TGTGCCAGCAGTAAGGGAGGACAGGGTAGCAATCAGCCCCAGCATTTT. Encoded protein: CASSKGGQGSNQPQHF.

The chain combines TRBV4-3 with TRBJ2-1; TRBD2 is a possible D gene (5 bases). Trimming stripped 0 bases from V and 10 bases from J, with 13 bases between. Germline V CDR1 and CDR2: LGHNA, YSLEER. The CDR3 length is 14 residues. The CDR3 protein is CASSQDPPTNEQFF. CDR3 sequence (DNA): TGCGCCAGCAGCCAAGATCCCCCGACTAACGAGCAGTTCTTC.

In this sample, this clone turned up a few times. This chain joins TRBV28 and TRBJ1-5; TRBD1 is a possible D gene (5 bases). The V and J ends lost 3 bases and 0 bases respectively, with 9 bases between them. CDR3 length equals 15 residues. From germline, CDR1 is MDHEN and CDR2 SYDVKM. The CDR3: CASSLGGVSNQPQHF. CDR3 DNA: TGTGCCAGCAGTTTGGGAGGGGTTAGCAATCAGCCCCAGCATTTT.

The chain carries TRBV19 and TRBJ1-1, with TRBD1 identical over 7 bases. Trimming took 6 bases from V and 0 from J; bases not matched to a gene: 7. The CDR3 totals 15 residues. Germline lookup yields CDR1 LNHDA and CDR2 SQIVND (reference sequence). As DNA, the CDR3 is TGTGCCAGTAGGAACCTGGACAGGATGAACACTGAAGCTTTCTTT. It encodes CASRNLDRMNTEAFF.

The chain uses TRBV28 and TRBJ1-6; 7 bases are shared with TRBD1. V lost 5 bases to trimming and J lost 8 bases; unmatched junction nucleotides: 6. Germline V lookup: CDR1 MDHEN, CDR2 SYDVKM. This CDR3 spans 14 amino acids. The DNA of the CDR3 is TGTGCCAGCAGTCCGGGGACAGAGTATTCACCCCTCCACTTT. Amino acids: CASSPGTEYSPLHF.

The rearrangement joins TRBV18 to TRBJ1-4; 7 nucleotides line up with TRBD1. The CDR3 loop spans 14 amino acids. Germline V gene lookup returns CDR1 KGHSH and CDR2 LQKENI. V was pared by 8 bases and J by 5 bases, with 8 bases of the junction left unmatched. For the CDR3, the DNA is TGTGCCAGCCGGCGGGACAGCCTAAATGAAAAACTGTTTTTT. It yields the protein CASRRDSLNEKLFF.

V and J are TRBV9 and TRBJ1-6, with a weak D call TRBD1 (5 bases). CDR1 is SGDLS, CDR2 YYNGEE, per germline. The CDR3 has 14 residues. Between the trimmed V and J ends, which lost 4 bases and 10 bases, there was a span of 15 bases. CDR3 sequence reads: CASSLGTAGSPLHF. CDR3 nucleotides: TGTGCCAGCAGCTTAGGGACGGCGGGCTCACCCCTCCACTTT.

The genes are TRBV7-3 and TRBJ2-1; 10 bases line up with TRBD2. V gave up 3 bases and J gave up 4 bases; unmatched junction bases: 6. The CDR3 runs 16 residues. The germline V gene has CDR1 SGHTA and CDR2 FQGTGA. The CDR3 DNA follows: TGTGCCAGCAGCTTTACCGGGACTAGCGCATACAATGAGCAGTTCTTC. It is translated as CASSFTGTSAYNEQFF.

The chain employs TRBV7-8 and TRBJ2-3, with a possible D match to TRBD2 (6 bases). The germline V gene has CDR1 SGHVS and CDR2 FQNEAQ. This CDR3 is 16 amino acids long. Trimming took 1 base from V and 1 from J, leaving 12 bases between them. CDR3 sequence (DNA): TGTGCCAGCAGCTTAGGGGCGGGAACGGGCACAGATACGCAGTATTTT. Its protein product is CASSLGAGTGTDTQYF.

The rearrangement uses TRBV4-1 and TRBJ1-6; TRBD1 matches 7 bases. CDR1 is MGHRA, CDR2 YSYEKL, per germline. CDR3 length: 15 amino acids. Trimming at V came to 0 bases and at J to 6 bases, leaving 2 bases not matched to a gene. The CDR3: CASSQEKGANSPLHF. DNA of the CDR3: TGCGCCAGCAGCCAAGAAAAGGGGGCTAATTCACCCCTCCACTTT.

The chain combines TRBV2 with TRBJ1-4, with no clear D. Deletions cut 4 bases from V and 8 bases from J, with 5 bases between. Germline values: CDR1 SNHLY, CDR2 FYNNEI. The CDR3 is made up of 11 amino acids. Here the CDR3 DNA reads TGTGCCAGCAGTGCAACAGAAAAACTGTTTTTT. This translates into CASSATEKLFF.

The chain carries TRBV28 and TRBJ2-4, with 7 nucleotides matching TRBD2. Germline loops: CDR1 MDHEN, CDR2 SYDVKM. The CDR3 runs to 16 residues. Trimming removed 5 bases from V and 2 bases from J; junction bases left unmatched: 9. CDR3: CASSPLKLAPKNIQYF. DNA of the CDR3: TGTGCCAGCAGTCCGCTGAAACTAGCGCCCAAAAACATTCAGTACTTC.